This TCR beta chain was documented in a study of cytomegalovirus exposure and HLA in healthy donors. Notes on the study in general: The authors reported that TCR beta sequences could predict HLA-A and HLA-B alleles. These predictions were accurate for most subjects in the first cohort.

A remark on this clone: Its antigen is unidentified.

PCR involved 60 Vbeta and 13 Jbeta primers. Repertoires were generated with immunoSEQ multiplex PCR, while TCRdb's copy carries only in-frame clones and drops some. Among about 190,000 clones, 75% to 90% were seen once, and the ten largest hold roughly 1.3%. This CDR3 is built from 14 residues. The V end was cut by 3 bases, the J end by 5 bases, with 13 bases between. Germline-derived CDR1 and CDR2 are KGHSH and LQKENI. Specimen: PBMCs. The sequence was obtained from a man aged 25-45 years in good health and CMV-seronegative. The chain is built from TRBV18 and TRBJ1-2, with D maybe TRBD1 (6 bases). CDR3 bases: TGTGCCAGCTCACCTCCAGGGGTCCTATATGGCTACACCTTC. As protein: CASSPPGVLYGYTF.